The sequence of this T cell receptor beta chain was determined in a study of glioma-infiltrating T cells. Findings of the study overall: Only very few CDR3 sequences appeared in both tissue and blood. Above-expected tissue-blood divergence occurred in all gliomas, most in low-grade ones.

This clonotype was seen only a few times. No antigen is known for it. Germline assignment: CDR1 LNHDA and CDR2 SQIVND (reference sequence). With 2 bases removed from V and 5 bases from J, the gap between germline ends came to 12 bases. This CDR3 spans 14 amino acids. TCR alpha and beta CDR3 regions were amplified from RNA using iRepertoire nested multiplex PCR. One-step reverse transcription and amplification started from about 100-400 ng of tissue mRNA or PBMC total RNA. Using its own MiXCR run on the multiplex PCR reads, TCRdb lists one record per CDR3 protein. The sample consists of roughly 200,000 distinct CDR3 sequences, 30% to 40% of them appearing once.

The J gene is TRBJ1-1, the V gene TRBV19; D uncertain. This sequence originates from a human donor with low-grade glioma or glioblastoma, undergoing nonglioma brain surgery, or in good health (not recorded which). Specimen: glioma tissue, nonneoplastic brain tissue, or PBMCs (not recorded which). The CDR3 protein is CASSIRLVGTEAFF. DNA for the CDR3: TGTGCCAGTAGTATAAGGTTGGTTGGGACTGAAGCTTTCTTT.